This TCR beta chain was sequenced for a study of T cell responses to AZD1222 COVID-19 vaccine. The study, taken as a whole, reports: At 160-218 and 743-854, vaccine-associated CD4 TCRs were dominant, and they spanned spike. Baseline serology detected seropositivity in only five to seven AZD1222 recipients. Vaccination with two AZD1222 doses was followed by a rise in Spike-specific TCR breadth and depth.

The protocol was immunoSEQ multiplex PCR, while the TCRdb copy is restricted to in-frame clones and leaves out a portion. Counted here are 150,000 to 160,000 clones, about 88% occurring once; the ten biggest clones make up approximately 17%. This clone has just a few counts. Antigen specificity is unknown. Germline assignment: CDR1 SGHDN and CDR2 FVKESK. V was pared by 0 bases and J by 3 bases, with 6 bases between. This CDR3 has 13 residues. V and J are TRBV14 and TRBJ2-7, with D unclear. The TCR was taken from an adult in good health. The material was peripheral blood, obtained on day 0 of AZD1222 vaccination. Here the CDR3 reads CASSQETLYEQYF. CDR3 DNA sequence: TGTGCCAGCAGCCAAGAGACCCTCTACGAGCAGTACTTC.